Shown below are 20 T cell receptor beta chains from a single sample sequenced in a study of blood T cell repertoires in COVID-19. Sequencing used immunoSEQ multiplex PCR; TCRdb keeps in-frame clones, though not all of them. Among around 81,000 clones, almost 90% were seen once, and the ten largest hold approximately 5.1%. The sequencing sample was made of peripheral blood. The receptors shown here come from a woman of 80 years or more with acute or convalescent COVID-19.

J is TRBJ2-3 and V is TRBV3-1 (or the pseudogene TRBV3-2); 12 nucleotides align to TRBD1. Unmatched junction bases numbered 5, after V lost 2 bases and J lost 5 bases. The CDR3 totals 16 residues. Germline V lookup: CDR1 LGHDT, CDR2 YNNKEL (reference sequence). CDR3 protein: CASSQLGQGAVDTQYF. The CDR3 bases are TGTGCCAGCAGCCAACTGGGACAGGGGGCGGTAGATACGCAGTATTTT.

This chain connects TRBV20-1 to TRBJ2-1, with TRBD1 matching 9 bases. V lost 3 bases and J lost 10; bases outside the gene matches: 13. This CDR3 comprises 15 residues. Germline values: CDR1 DFQATT, CDR2 SNEGSKA (reference sequence). The CDR3 sequence: CSASASRQGVYEQFF. Here the CDR3 DNA reads TGCAGTGCTAGTGCGTCGAGACAGGGGGTTTACGAGCAGTTCTTC.

In DNA form, the CDR3 reads TGTGCCAGCAGACCTGGACTAGTCCAAGAGACCCAGTACTTC. Translated, it gives CASRPGLVQETQYF. The J gene is TRBJ2-5, the V gene TRBV27; 7 bases agree with TRBD2. The CDR3 contains 14 residues. V lost 6 bases and J lost 1; bases outside the gene matches: 5. Per germline, CDR1 MNHEY and CDR2 SMNVEV (reference sequence).

The J gene is TRBJ1-2, the V gene TRBV6-5; TRBD1 is a possible D gene (6 bases). Trimming took off 6 bases at V and 0 bases at J, with 8 bases between the two ends. The CDR3 spans 13 residues. CDR1 is MNHEY, CDR2 SVGAGI, per germline. CDR3 bases: TGTGCCAGCAGCTGGGACACTAACTATGGCTACACCTTC. Its protein is CASSWDTNYGYTF.

This clone has only a few counts. The chain joins TRBV4-1 to TRBJ1-2; TRBD1 matches 8 bases. CDR1 is MGHRA, CDR2 YSYEKL, per germline. The CDR3 has 15 residues. The V gene end was trimmed by 0 bases and the J gene end by 8 bases; junction bases not matched to a gene: 8. The DNA of the CDR3 is TGCGCCAGCAGCCAAGACGGAACAGGGGGTGGGGGCTACACCTTC. It is translated as CASSQDGTGGGGYTF.

The chain employs TRBV7-6 and TRBJ1-1; the D is unclear. Trimming pared 4 bases from V and 8 bases from J, leaving 8 bases between. Per germline, CDR1 SGHVS and CDR2 FNYEAQ. This CDR3 has 11 residues. The CDR3 region is CASSSRGEAFF. The CDR3 nucleotides are TGTGCCAGCAGCTCCCGAGGGGAAGCTTTCTTT.

V usage is TRBV5-4 and J usage is TRBJ2-5; 9 bases fit TRBD2. Germline V CDR1 and CDR2: SGHNT, YYREEE (reference sequence). The CDR3 runs 14 residues. With 4 bases clipped from V and 4 bases from J, the junction kept 5 bases outside the gene matches. The DNA of the CDR3 is TGTGCCAGCAGCGATCGCGGGGGGGGAGAGACCCAGTACTTC. It encodes CASSDRGGGETQYF.

V is TRBV7-2 and J is TRBJ1-2, with 7 positions matching TRBD1. Germline V gene lookup returns CDR1 SGHTA and CDR2 FQGNSA. After removal of 2 bases from V and 3 bases from J, the junction contained 3 bases not matched to a gene. The CDR3 extends over 14 amino acids. CDR3 sequence: CASSLLGTDYGYTF. The CDR3 region has the DNA TGTGCCAGCAGCTTATTGGGGACAGACTATGGCTACACCTTC.

This clone has more than one count but fewer than ten. The rearrangement joins TRBV5-8 to TRBJ2-3; weak D call: TRBD1 (6 bases). The CDR3 is made up of 14 amino acids. V lost 0 bases and J lost 5, with 10 bases in between. CDR1 and CDR2 (germline): SGHTS, YDEGEE. CDR3 protein: CASSLAGVIDTQYF. The CDR3 DNA reads TGTGCCAGCAGCTTGGCAGGGGTGATAGATACGCAGTATTTT.

The chain joins TRBV7-3 to TRBJ2-2; D call uncertain. CDR1 and CDR2 (germline): SGHTA, FQGTGA. The CDR3 covers 12 residues. Trimming took off 5 bases at V and 2 bases at J, with 3 bases between the two ends. This chain's CDR3 is CASSPNTGELFF. CDR3 coding DNA: TGTGCCAGCAGCCCAAACACCGGGGAGCTGTTTTTT.

The gene calls are TRBV4-1 and TRBJ1-2; D not resolved. V gave up 0 bases and J gave up 4 bases, with 12 bases separating them. The CDR3 is 15 amino acids. From germline, CDR1 is MGHRA and CDR2 YSYEKL. CDR3 nucleotide sequence: TGCGCCAGCAGCCAAGAAGACATCGCGAGCTATGGCTACACCTTC. Protein sequence: CASSQEDIASYGYTF.

V and J are TRBV12-3 or TRBV12-4 and TRBJ1-4; D gene ambiguous. Between the trimmed V and J ends, which lost 1 base and 8 bases, there was a span of 8 bases. This CDR3 region has 13 residues. The chain's CDR3 is CASSLVGAEKLFF. The CDR3 DNA is TGTGCCAGCAGTTTAGTGGGCGCGGAAAAACTGTTTTTT.

J is TRBJ1-1 and V is TRBV19, with 7 bases that match TRBD1. From germline, CDR1 is LNHDA and CDR2 SQIVND (reference sequence). This CDR3 spans 13 amino acids. With V trimmed by 11 bases and J by 1 base, 7 bases remained unmatched. Here the CDR3 DNA reads TGTGCCTCAAGGGACAGACCGAACACTGAAGCTTTCTTT. The encoded protein is CASRDRPNTEAFF.

The genes are TRBV12-5 and TRBJ1-2, with D unclear. CDR3 length: 15 residues. Germline V gives CDR1 LGHNT, CDR2 FRNRAP. The V and J ends lost 1 base and 2 bases respectively, with 11 bases between them. This CDR3 is CASGLEAGSNYGYTF. The CDR3 DNA follows: TGTGCTAGTGGTTTGGAAGCGGGATCAAACTATGGCTACACCTTC.

This chain connects TRBV4-3 to TRBJ1-1, with D hard to call. This CDR3 has 18 amino acids. Between the trimmed V and J ends, which lost 0 bases and 3 bases, there was a span of 20 bases. The germline CDR1 and CDR2 sequences are LGHNA and YSLEER. CDR3 DNA sequence: TGCGCCAGCAGCCAAGAATCGATAGGGAGCGCGTCGCACACTGAAGCTTTCTTT. Its protein is CASSQESIGSASHTEAFF.

This rearrangement joins TRBV7-8 to TRBJ1-1; TRBD1 aligns across 10 bases. The J segment lost 8 bases and the V segment lost 4 bases, leaving 7 bases of the junction unmatched. There are 14 residues in the CDR3. The V gene's germline CDR1 is SGHVS and CDR2 FQNEAQ. This CDR3 is CASSSRDRGLEAFF. The CDR3 nucleotides read TGTGCCAGCAGCTCCCGGGACAGGGGCCTGGAAGCTTTCTTT.

The V and J genes are TRBV11-2 and TRBJ2-3; TRBD2 is a possible D gene (6 bases). Germline V gene lookup returns CDR1 SGHAT and CDR2 FQNNGV. V lost 5 bases and J lost 0, with 15 bases in between. The CDR3 loop spans 16 amino acids. As DNA, the CDR3 is TGTGCCAGCAGCCCTGACGGGGGATCTAGCACAGATACGCAGTATTTT. Amino acid sequence: CASSPDGGSSTDTQYF.

In DNA form, the CDR3 reads TGTGCCAGCAGCTTTCAGCTGGGACAGGGGCCCGGGGAGCTGTTTTTT. Translated: CASSFQLGQGPGELFF. V and J are TRBV7-9 and TRBJ2-2, with 10 bases fitting TRBD1. V lost 3 bases, J lost 6 bases, and 7 bases stayed unmatched. Germline V CDR1 and CDR2: SEHNR, FQNEAQ (reference sequence). The CDR3 runs to 16 residues.

CDR3 sequence reads: CASRLETGDQPQHF. Here the CDR3 DNA reads TGCGCCAGCAGATTAGAGACAGGGGATCAGCCCCAGCATTTT. This chain uses TRBV5-1 with TRBJ1-5; 8 nucleotides line up with TRBD1. V lost 5 bases to trimming and J lost 5 bases; unmatched junction nucleotides: 6. Germline CDR1 SGHRS, CDR2 YFSETQ. The CDR3 length is 14 residues.

The chain joins TRBV24-1 to TRBJ2-7; 9 bases match TRBD2. V gave up 8 bases and J gave up 6 bases; unmatched junction bases: 7. The CDR3 covers 13 residues. Germline lookup yields CDR1 KGHDR and CDR2 SFDVKD. The CDR3 loop reads CATKEREASEQYF. CDR3 nucleotide sequence: TGTGCCACCAAGGAGCGGGAGGCCTCCGAGCAGTACTTC.